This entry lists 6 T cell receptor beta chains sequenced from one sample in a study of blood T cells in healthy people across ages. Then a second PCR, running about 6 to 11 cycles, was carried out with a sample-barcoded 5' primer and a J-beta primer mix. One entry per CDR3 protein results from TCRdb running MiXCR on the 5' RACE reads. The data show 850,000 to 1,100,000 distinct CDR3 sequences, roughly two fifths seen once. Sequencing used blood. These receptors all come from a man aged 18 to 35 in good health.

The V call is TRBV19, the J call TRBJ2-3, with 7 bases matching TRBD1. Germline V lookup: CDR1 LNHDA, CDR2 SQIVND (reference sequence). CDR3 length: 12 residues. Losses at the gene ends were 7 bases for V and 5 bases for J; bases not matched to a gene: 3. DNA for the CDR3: TGTGCCAGTACCACAGGGGTAGATACGCAGTATTTT. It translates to CASTTGVDTQYF.

The CDR3 bases are TGCGCCAGCAGCCAGGAGCTAGCGGGGGCCGACAATGAGCAGTTCTTC. It specifies CASSQELAGADNEQFF. The V gene is TRBV4-3, the J gene TRBJ2-1; 10 nucleotides line up with TRBD2. The CDR3 is 16 amino acids. Trimming took 3 bases from V and 5 from J; bases not matched to a gene: 7. Germline loops: CDR1 LGHNA, CDR2 YSLEER.

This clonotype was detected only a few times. CDR3 DNA: TGTGCCATCAGACGACAGGGGGACACTGAAGCTTTCTTT. Its protein is CAIRRQGDTEAFF. The chain is built from TRBV10-3 and TRBJ1-1, with TRBD1 identical over 9 bases. The trim removed 6 bases at V and 3 bases at J, leaving 2 bases unmatched. This CDR3 is built from 13 residues. Germline V lookup: CDR1 ENHRY, CDR2 SYGVKD.

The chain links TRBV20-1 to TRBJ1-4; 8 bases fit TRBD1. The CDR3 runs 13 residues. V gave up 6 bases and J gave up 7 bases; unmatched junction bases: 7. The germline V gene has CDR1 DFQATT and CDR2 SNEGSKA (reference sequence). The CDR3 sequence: CSAKGQAFEKLFF. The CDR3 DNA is TGCAGTGCCAAGGGACAGGCCTTTGAAAAACTGTTTTTT.

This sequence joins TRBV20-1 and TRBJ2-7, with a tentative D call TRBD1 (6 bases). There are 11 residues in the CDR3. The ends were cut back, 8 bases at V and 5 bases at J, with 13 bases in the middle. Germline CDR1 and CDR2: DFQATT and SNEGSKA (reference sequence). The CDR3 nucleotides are TGCAGTTCCCTAGGGGGTAACGAGCAGTACTTC. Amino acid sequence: CSSLGGNEQYF.

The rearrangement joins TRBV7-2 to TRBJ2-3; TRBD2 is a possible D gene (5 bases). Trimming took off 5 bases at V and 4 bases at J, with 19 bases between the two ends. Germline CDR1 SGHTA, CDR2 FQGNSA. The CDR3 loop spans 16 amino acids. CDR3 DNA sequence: TGTGCCAGCAGCCCTCAAGGACTGGAGATTTCAGATACGCAGTATTTT. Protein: CASSPQGLEISDTQYF.